At least ten counts were recorded for the clone carrying this T cell receptor beta chain. What it binds is not known. The entry originates in a study of T cell repertoires in cytomegalovirus infection. MiXCR, applied by TCRdb to the reads, yields one record per CDR3 protein. The repertoire holds about 89,000 distinct CDR3 sequences, with about 29% as singletons. This TCR derives from a human donor in good health (CMV status not recorded). Some clones in this sample may be carry-over from other donors' samples. Sample: CD8+ T cells from cultured PBMCs, taken from culture after CMV antigen stimulation.

CDR3 region: CASSQYRGRRQTQYF. The DNA for the CDR3 is TGTGCCAGCAGCCAATACAGGGGGCGCCGACAGACCCAGTACTTC. J is TRBJ2-5 and V is TRBV7-3, with 9 nucleotides matching TRBD1. The length of the CDR3 is 15 residues. Germline V CDR1 and CDR2: SGHTA, FQGTGA. The V and J ends lost 5 bases and 6 bases, in that order; junction bases with no gene match: 10.